This T cell receptor (beta chain) is from a study of regulatory T cells in long-lasting Graves disease. Study-wide results and caveats: The work looked only at peripheral blood and did not look at thyroid tissue.

This CDR3 spans 16 amino acids. The germline V and J ends were trimmed by 5 bases and 9 bases, with 24 bases remaining between them. Germline CDR1 and CDR2: LNHDA and SQIVND (reference sequence). Details on this clonotype: The antigen is not known.

The authors built TCR beta libraries using iRepertoire HTBI primers and Arm-PCR of CDR3 regions. TCRdb re-analysed the multiplex PCR reads in MiXCR, keeping a single row per CDR3 protein. The data show hundreds of thousands of distinct CDR3 sequences, about 16% seen once. Time point defined: newly diagnosed GD, antithyroid drugs for less than 3 months. PBMC-extracted RNA yielded the TCR library. These data also featured in a second study, about T cells in Graves' hyperthyroidism and ophthalmopathy. That paper states: Stable disease denoted Graves' hyperthyroidism without ophthalmopathy progression within 18 months. Ophthalmopathy and stable hyperthyroidism were separated by a 13 V-J model. It was a median about seven months before onset that the model predicted ophthalmopathy.

The TCR sequence derives from a woman aged 35-65 years with Graves disease. The chain uses TRBV19 and TRBJ2-3; possible D gene TRBD1, 6 bases. This specimen was peripheral blood mononuclear cells (PBMCs), taken at new diagnosis, from a patient treated with antithyroid drugs. As DNA, the CDR3 is TGTGCCAGTAGTCCCCTGAACTCCAGGGGCCGCGGAACGCAGTATTTT. This encodes CASSPLNSRGRGTQYF.